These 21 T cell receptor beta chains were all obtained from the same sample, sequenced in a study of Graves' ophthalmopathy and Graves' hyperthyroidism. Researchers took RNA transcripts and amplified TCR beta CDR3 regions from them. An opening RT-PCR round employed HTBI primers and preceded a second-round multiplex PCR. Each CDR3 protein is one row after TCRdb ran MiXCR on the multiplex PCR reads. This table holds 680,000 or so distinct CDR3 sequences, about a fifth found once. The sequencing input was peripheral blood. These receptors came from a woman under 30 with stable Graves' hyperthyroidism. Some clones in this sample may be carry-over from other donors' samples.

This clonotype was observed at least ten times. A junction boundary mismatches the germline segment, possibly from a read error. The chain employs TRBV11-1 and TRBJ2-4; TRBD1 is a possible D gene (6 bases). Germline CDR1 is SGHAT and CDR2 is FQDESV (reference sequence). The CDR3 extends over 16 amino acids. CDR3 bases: TGTGCCAGCACCTTACAGGGTTGGGGGGCCAAAAACATTCAGTACTTC. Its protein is CASTLQGWGAKNIQYF.

CDR3 sequence (DNA): TGTGCCAGCAGTTTGCCAGGGAACCAAGAGACCCAGTACTTC. Residues: CASSLPGNQETQYF. J is TRBJ2-5 and V is TRBV28; possible D gene TRBD1, 5 bases. Trimming stripped 3 bases from V and 0 bases from J, with 8 bases between. The CDR3 covers 14 residues. The germline V gene encodes CDR1 MDHEN and CDR2 SYDVKM.

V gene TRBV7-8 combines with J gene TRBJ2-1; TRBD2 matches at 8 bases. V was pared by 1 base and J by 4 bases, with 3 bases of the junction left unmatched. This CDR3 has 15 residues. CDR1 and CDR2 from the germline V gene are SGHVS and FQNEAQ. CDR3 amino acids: CASSLVGGDYNEQFF. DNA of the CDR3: TGTGCCAGCAGCTTAGTCGGGGGGGATTACAATGAGCAGTTCTTC.

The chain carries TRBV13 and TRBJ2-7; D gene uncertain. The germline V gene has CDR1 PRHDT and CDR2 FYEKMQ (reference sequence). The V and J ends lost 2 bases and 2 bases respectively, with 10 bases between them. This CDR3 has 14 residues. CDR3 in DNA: TGTGCCAGCAGCTTACAATTAGAAACCTACGAGCAGTACTTC. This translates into CASSLQLETYEQYF. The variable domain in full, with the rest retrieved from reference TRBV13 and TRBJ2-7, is AAGVIQSPRHLIKEKRETATLKCYPIPRHDTVYWYQQGPGQDPQFLISFYEKMQSDKGSIPDRFSAQQFSDYHSELNMSSLELGDSALYFCASSLQLETYEQYFGPGTRLTVT.

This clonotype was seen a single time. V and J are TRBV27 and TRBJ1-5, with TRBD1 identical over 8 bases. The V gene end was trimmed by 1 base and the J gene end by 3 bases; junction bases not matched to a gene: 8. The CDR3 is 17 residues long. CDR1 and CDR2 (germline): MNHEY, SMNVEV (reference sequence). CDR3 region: CASSLFSGTGVNQPQHF. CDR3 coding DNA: TGTGCCAGCAGTTTATTTTCTGGGACAGGCGTCAATCAGCCCCAGCATTTT.

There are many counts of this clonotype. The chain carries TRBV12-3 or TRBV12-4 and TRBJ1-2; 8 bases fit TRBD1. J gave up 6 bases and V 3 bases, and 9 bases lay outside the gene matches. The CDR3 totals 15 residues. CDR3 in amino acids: CASSFPGQGRHGYTF. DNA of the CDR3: TGTGCCAGCAGTTTCCCCGGACAGGGCCGGCATGGCTACACCTTC.

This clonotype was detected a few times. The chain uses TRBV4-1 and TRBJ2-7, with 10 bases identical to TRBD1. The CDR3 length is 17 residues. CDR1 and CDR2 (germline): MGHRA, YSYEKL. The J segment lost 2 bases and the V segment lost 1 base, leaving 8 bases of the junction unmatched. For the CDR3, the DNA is TGCGCCAGCAGCCAAGGAAGGGGACAGGGGACCACCTACGAGCAGTACTTC. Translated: CASSQGRGQGTTYEQYF.

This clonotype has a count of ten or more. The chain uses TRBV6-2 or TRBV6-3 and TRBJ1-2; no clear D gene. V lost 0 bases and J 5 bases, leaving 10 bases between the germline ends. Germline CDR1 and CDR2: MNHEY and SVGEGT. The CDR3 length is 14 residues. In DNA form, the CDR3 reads TGTGCCAGCAGTTACTCGACGTTTCAGTATGGCTACACCTTC. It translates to CASSYSTFQYGYTF.

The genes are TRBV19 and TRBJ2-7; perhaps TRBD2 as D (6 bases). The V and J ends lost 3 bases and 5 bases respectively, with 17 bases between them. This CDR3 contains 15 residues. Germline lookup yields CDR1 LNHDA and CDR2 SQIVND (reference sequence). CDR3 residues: CASSMYSGAWDEQYF. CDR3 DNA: TGTGCCAGTAGTATGTATAGCGGAGCGTGGGACGAGCAGTACTTC.

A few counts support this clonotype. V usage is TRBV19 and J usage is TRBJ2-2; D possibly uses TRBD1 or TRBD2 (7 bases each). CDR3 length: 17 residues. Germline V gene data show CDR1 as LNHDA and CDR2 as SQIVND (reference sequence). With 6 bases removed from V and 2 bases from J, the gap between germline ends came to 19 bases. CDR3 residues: CASSPRQGAGNTGELFF. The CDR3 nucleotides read TGTGCCAGTAGCCCCAGACAGGGAGCGGGAAACACCGGGGAGCTGTTTTTT. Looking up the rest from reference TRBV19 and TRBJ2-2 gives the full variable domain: DGGITQSPKYLFRKEGQNVTLSCEQNLNHDAMYWYRQDPGQGLRLIYYSQIVNDFQKGDIAEGYSVSREKKESFPLTVTSAQKNPTAFYLCASSPRQGAGNTGELFFGEGSRLTVL.

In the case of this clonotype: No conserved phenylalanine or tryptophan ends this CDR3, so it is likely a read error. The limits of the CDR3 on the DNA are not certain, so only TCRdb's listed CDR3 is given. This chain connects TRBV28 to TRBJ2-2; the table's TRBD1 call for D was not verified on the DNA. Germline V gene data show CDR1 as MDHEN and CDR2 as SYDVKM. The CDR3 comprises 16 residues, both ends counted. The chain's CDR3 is CASRLAGQMNTGELCL.

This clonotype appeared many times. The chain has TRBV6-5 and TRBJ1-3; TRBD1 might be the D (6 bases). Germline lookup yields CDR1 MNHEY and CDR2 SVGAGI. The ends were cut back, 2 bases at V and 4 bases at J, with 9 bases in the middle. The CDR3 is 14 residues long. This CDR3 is CASSYRGPGNTIYF. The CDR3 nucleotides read TGTGCCAGCAGTTACCGGGGGCCAGGAAACACCATATATTTT.

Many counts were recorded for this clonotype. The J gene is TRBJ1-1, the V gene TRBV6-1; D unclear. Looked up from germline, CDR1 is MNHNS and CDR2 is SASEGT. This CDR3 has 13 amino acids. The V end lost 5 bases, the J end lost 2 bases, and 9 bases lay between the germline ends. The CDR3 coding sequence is TGTGCCAGCAGTCGGAGCGTAAACACTGAAGCTTTCTTT. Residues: CASSRSVNTEAFF.

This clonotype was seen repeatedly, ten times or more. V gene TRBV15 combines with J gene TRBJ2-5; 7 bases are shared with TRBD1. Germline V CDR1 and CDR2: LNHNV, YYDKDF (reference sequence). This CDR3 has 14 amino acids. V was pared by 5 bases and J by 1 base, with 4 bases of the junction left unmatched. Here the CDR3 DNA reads TGTGCCACCAGCCAGAACAGGGGCCAAGAGACCCAGTACTTC. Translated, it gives CATSQNRGQETQYF.

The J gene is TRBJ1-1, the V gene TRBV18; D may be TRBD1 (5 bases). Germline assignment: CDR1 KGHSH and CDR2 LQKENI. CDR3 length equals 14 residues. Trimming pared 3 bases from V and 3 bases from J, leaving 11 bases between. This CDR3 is CASSPAGPHTEAFF. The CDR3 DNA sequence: TGTGCCAGCTCACCGGCGGGGCCCCACACTGAAGCTTTCTTT. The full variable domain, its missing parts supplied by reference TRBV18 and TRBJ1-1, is NAGVMQNPRHLVRRRGQEARLRCSPMKGHSHVYWYRQLPEEGLKFMVYLQKENIIDESGMPKERFSAEFPKEGPSILRIQQVVRGDSAAYFCASSPAGPHTEAFFGQGTRLTVV.

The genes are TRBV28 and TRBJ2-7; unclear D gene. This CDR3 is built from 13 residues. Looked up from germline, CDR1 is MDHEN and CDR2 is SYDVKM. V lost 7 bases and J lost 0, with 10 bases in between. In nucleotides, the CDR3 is TGTGCCAGCATGGACCCAAACTCCTACGAGCAGTACTTC. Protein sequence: CASMDPNSYEQYF. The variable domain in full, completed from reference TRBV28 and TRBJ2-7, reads DVKVTQSSRYLVKRTGEKVFLECVQDMDHENMFWYRQDPGLGLRLIYFSYDVKMKEKGDIPEGYSVSREKKERFSLILESASTNQTSMYLCASMDPNSYEQYFGPGTRLTVT.

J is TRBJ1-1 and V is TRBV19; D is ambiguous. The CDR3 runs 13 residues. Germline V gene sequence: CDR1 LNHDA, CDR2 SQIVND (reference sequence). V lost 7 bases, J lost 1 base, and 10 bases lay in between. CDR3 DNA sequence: TGTGCCAGTAACCCCAGGAAGAACACTGAAGCTTTCTTT. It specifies CASNPRKNTEAFF.

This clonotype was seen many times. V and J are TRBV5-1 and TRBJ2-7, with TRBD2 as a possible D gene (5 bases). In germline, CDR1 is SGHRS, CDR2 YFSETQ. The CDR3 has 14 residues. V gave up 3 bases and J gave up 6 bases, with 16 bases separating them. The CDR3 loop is CASSSPEGAFEQYF. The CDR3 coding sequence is TGCGCCAGCAGCTCCCCCGAGGGAGCCTTCGAGCAGTACTTC. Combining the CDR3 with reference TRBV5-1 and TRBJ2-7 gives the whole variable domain KAGVTQTPRYLIKTRGQQVTLSCSPISGHRSVSWYQQTPGQGLQFLFEYFSETQRNKGNFPGRFSGRQFSNSRSEMNVSTLELGDSALYLCASSSPEGAFEQYFGPGTRLTVT.

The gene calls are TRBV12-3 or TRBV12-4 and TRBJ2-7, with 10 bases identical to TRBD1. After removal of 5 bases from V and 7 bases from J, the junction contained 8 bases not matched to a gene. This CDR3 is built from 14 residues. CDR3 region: CASSPGQGFREQYF. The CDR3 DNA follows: TGTGCCAGCAGTCCGGGACAGGGGTTTAGGGAGCAGTACTTC.

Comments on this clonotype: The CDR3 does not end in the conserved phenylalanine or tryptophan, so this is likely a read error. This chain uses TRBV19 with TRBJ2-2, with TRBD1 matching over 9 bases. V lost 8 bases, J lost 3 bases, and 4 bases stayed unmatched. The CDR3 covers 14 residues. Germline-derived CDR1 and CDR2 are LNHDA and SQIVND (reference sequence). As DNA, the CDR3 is TGTGCCAGTGGGACAGGGAGGGACACCGGGGAGCTGTTTTAT. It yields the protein CASGTGRDTGELFY.

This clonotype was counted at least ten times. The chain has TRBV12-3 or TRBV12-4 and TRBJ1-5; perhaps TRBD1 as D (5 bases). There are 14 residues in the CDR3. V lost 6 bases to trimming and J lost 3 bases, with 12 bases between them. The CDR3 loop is CASSMGRLNQPQHF. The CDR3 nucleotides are TGTGCCAGCAGCATGGGACGGCTCAATCAGCCCCAGCATTTT.